The 10 T cell receptor beta chains below were found in one sample sequenced in a study of T-cell memory formation after mild COVID-19. TCRdb reprocessed the 5' RACE reads via MiXCR and lists one record per CDR3 protein. The table has about 470,000 distinct CDR3 sequences, 15% to 20% seen once; the top ten hold 9% to 15%. The sample taken for sequencing was PBMCs or a T cell subset sorted from them (not recorded which). Every receptor here comes from an adult woman who had mild COVID-19 (a few samples of this study predate the infection). Cell type and time point are not known.

This rearrangement joins TRBV4-3 to TRBJ2-2, with 13 nucleotides matching TRBD2. Germline CDR1 and CDR2: LGHNA and YSLEER. The CDR3 extends over 16 amino acids. V trimming: 2 bases; J trimming: 4 bases; junction bases outside the gene matches: 1. The CDR3 region has the DNA TGCGCCAGCAGCCAAACTAGCGGGAGGGTCACCGGGGAGCTGTTTTTT. This sequence encodes CASSQTSGRVTGELFF.

The rearrangement uses TRBV7-2 and TRBJ2-1, with a possible D match to TRBD2 (6 bases). Deletions cut 5 bases from V and 7 bases from J, with 15 bases between. CDR1 SGHTA and CDR2 FQGNSA come from the germline V gene. CDR3 size: 14 residues. CDR3 sequence: CASSRRGNMNEQFF. The CDR3 nucleotides are TGTGCCAGCAGCCGCCGGGGGAATATGAATGAGCAGTTCTTC. The full variable domain, completed using reference TRBV7-2 and TRBJ2-1, is GAGVSQSPSNKVTEKGKDVELRCDPISGHTALYWYRQSLGQGLEFLIYFQGNSAPDKSGLPSDRFSAERTGGSVSTLTIQRTQQEDSAVYLCASSRRGNMNEQFFGPGTRLTVL.

The sample holds many counts of this clonotype. The J gene is TRBJ2-2, the V gene TRBV12-3 or TRBV12-4; D assignment may be TRBD1 or TRBD2 (5 bases each). CDR3 length equals 12 residues. Trimming stripped 6 bases from V and 7 bases from J, with 9 bases between. CDR3 nucleotide sequence: TGTGCCAGCAGGGGGGAAAGCGGGGAGCTGTTTTTT. This codes for CASRGESGELFF.

Ten or more counts support this clonotype. The chain recombines TRBV12-5 with TRBJ1-1; 7 bases map to TRBD1. Germline V gene lookup returns CDR1 LGHNT and CDR2 FRNRAP. V was clipped by 6 bases and J by 6 bases; unmatched bases: 7. The CDR3 length is 13 residues. CDR3 sequence reads: CASGLTGQAEAFF. The DNA of the CDR3 is TGTGCTAGTGGCCTGACAGGGCAGGCTGAAGCTTTCTTT.

This clonotype was seen a handful of times. The chain links TRBV19 to TRBJ1-2, with 9 bases matching TRBD1. Per the germline V gene, CDR1 is LNHDA and CDR2 is SQIVND (reference sequence). CDR3 length equals 15 residues. The V segment lost 2 bases and the J segment 7 bases; nucleotides outside the gene matches: 8. In DNA form, the CDR3 reads TGTGCCAGTAGTATACTGGGACAGGGTACTTTTGGCTACACCTTC. Its translation is CASSILGQGTFGYTF.

The genes are TRBV5-1 and TRBJ1-1; D is undetermined. The CDR3 totals 17 residues. Trimming shortened V by 4 bases and J by 1 base, and 20 bases separated the two germline ends. Germline V gene sequence: CDR1 SGHRS, CDR2 YFSETQ. The DNA for the CDR3 is TGCGCCAGCAGCATACTGGGAGGCCGGTTGCCGAACACTGAAGCTTTCTTT. This translates into CASSILGGRLPNTEAFF.

This chain joins TRBV24-1 and TRBJ2-5, with D possibly being TRBD1 or TRBD2 (6 bases each). There are 16 residues in the CDR3. CDR1 and CDR2 from the germline V gene are KGHDR and SFDVKD. Trimming cost V 3 bases and J 2 bases, with 15 bases left between them. As DNA, the CDR3 is TGTGCCACCAGTGATCTACTTAAGGGGGGTCAAGAGACCCAGTACTTC. Translated: CATSDLLKGGQETQYF.

The chain employs TRBV5-1 and TRBJ2-5, with D possibly TRBD1 on 5 matching bases. The CDR3 has 15 amino acids. The germline CDR1 and CDR2 sequences are SGHRS and YFSETQ. V was clipped by 0 bases and J by 3 bases, with 12 bases between them. The CDR3 sequence is CASSLETAPEETQYF. DNA for the CDR3: TGCGCCAGCAGCTTGGAGACAGCTCCCGAAGAGACCCAGTACTTC. The full variable domain, its missing parts supplied by reference TRBV5-1 and TRBJ2-5, is KAGVTQTPRYLIKTRGQQVTLSCSPISGHRSVSWYQQTPGQGLQFLFEYFSETQRNKGNFPGRFSGRQFSNSRSEMNVSTLELGDSALYLCASSLETAPEETQYFGPGTRLLVL.

The rearrangement joins TRBV12-3 or TRBV12-4 to TRBJ1-2; possibly TRBD1 for D (5 bases). CDR3 length equals 19 residues. V was clipped by 1 base and J by 0 bases, with 21 bases between them. For the CDR3, the DNA is TGTGCCAGCAGTTTAGGATTTTTGGCGGGGCGAAGCGCTAACTATGGCTACACCTTC. Translation: CASSLGFLAGRSANYGYTF.

V usage is TRBV7-2 and J usage is TRBJ2-3; no definite D call. This CDR3 is 13 amino acids long. CDR1 is SGHTA and CDR2 is FQGNSA in the germline V gene. The V gene lost 5 bases and the J gene lost 5 bases, with 11 bases spanning the gap. The CDR3 DNA reads as TGTGCCAGCAGCCCGCCTAACGGAGATACGCAGTATTTT. Amino acids: CASSPPNGDTQYF.